Below are 13 T cell receptor beta chains sequenced from a single sample in a study of T cells in Graves' hyperthyroidism and ophthalmopathy. RNA transcripts served as the template for amplifying TCR beta CDR3 regions. During a first-round RT-PCR of the TCR CDR3, the HTBI primer set was used. TCRdb reanalysed the multiplex PCR reads using MiXCR and keeps one entry per CDR3 protein. The sample lists about 400,000 distinct CDR3 sequences; 14% to 15% were seen once. Sequencing was carried out using blood. These receptors were obtained from a woman younger than 45 with Graves' hyperthyroidism.

As to this clonotype: The junction shows a germline mismatch at one end, possibly a read error. V gene TRBV28 combines with J gene TRBJ1-5; a possible D gene is TRBD1 (6 bases). The CDR3 extends over 13 amino acids. CDR1 is MDHEN and CDR2 is SYDVKM in the germline V gene. CDR3 loop: CTSSLHRVKPQHF. The CDR3 DNA follows: TGTACCAGCAGTTTGCACAGGGTGAAGCCCCAGCATTTT.

In this sample, this clonotype turned up once. The chain uses TRBV28 and TRBJ1-1; a possible D gene is TRBD1 (5 bases). Germline V CDR1 and CDR2: MDHEN, SYDVKM. V was pared by 5 bases and J by 6 bases, with 16 bases between. The CDR3 covers 14 residues. CDR3 residues: CASSPGGPGPEAFF. DNA of the CDR3: TGTGCCAGCAGTCCCGGCGGGCCGGGGCCTGAAGCTTTCTTT.

This clonotype was observed at least ten times. The chain joins TRBV29-1 to TRBJ2-5; TRBD2 matches 14 bases. Germline CDR1 reads SQVTM; CDR2 reads ANQGSEA. Losses at the gene ends were 1 base for V and 7 bases for J; bases not matched to a gene: 11. This CDR3 comprises 17 residues. The CDR3 DNA is TGCAGCGTTGAAGCCCCTGGGACTAGCGGGAGTAGGGTGACCCAGTACTTC. Translating gives CSVEAPGTSGSRVTQYF.

V and J are TRBV6-1 and TRBJ2-3; D is unresolved. The CDR3 spans 19 residues. Germline V CDR1 and CDR2: MNHNS, SASEGT. With 6 bases removed from V and 0 bases from J, the gap between germline ends came to 25 bases. As DNA, the CDR3 is TGTGCCAGCAGACCGTTAATCCCCAAGCGAGAAAAGAGCACAGATACGCAGTATTTT. Its protein product is CASRPLIPKREKSTDTQYF.

This clonotype came up a few times. The chain recombines TRBV7-2 with TRBJ1-3; 8 positions agree with TRBD1. CDR1 and CDR2 (germline): SGHTA, FQGNSA. The CDR3 is made up of 15 amino acids. V shed 4 bases and J 2 bases; nucleotides not matched to a gene: 4. This CDR3 reads CASSSQQGAGNTIYF. Here the CDR3 DNA reads TGTGCCAGCAGCTCACAACAGGGGGCTGGAAACACCATATATTTT.

The V gene is TRBV29-1, the J gene TRBJ2-1, with TRBD2 identical over 12 bases. V was clipped by 4 bases and J by 4 bases; unmatched bases: 17. Germline V gives CDR1 SQVTM, CDR2 ANQGSEA. The CDR3 is 19 residues long. The CDR3, as DNA: TGCAGCGTTGGTACCTTAGGGCGGGGACTAGCGGGTTATTACAATGAGCAGTTCTTC. Its translation is CSVGTLGRGLAGYYNEQFF.

At least ten counts were recorded for this clonotype. CDR3: CASSQEDRGGYTF. DNA of the CDR3: TGTGCCAGCAGCCAAGAGGATCGGGGCGGCTACACCTTC. V and J are TRBV3-1 and TRBJ1-2, with D maybe TRBD1 (5 bases). Looked up from germline, CDR1 is LGHDT and CDR2 is YNNKEL (reference sequence). The CDR3 covers 13 residues. V was shortened by 0 bases and J by 8 bases, with 10 bases between the two germline ends.

This clonotype was observed a handful of times. The V gene is TRBV18, the J gene TRBJ2-7, with 9 bases identical to TRBD1. This CDR3 contains 15 residues. Germline V CDR1 and CDR2: KGHSH, LQKENI. With V trimmed by 3 bases and J by 0 bases, 3 bases remained unmatched. The CDR3 region is CASSPAQGASYEQYF. The CDR3 bases are TGTGCCAGCTCACCGGCACAGGGGGCCTCCTACGAGCAGTACTTC.

This clonotype was counted many times. V and J are TRBV12-3 or TRBV12-4 and TRBJ1-5; D gene ambiguous. The CDR3 runs 12 residues. V lost 3 bases and J 7 bases, leaving 7 bases between the germline ends. The CDR3 DNA follows: TGTGCCAGCAGTTTTTCTAGGCAGCCCCAGCATTTT. Residues: CASSFSRQPQHF.

Ten or more counts support this clonotype. The genes are TRBV4-1 and TRBJ2-5; D unclear. Germline V gives CDR1 MGHRA, CDR2 YSYEKL. V was clipped by 1 base and J by 1 base, with 10 bases between them. This CDR3 comprises 15 residues. This chain's CDR3 is CASSQVTRSQETQYF. CDR3 DNA sequence: TGCGCCAGCAGCCAAGTTACACGGAGCCAAGAGACCCAGTACTTC.

At least ten counts were recorded for this clonotype. CDR3 loop: CASSSVAGGYEQYF. DNA of the CDR3: TGTGCCAGCAGCTCCGTAGCGGGAGGCTACGAGCAGTACTTC. The gene calls are TRBV7-2 and TRBJ2-7, with 10 bases that match TRBD2. The J segment lost 3 bases and the V segment lost 4 bases, leaving 3 bases of the junction unmatched. The germline V gene has CDR1 SGHTA and CDR2 FQGNSA. The CDR3 consists of 14 residues.

This chain connects TRBV9 to TRBJ2-7; D is undetermined. Germline V gene lookup returns CDR1 SGDLS and CDR2 YYNGEE. The CDR3 is 15 residues long. The germline V and J ends were trimmed by 0 bases and 1 base, with 11 bases remaining between them. CDR3 coding DNA: TGTGCCAGCAGCGTAGGCCCTAGTTTGTCCTACGAGCAGTACTTC. Its protein product is CASSVGPSLSYEQYF. Variable domain in full (rest from reference TRBV9 and TRBJ2-7): DSGVTQTPKHLITATGQRVTLRCSPRSGDLSVYWYQQSLDQGLQFLIQYYNGEERAKGNILERFSAQQFPDLHSELNLSSLELGDSALYFCASSVGPSLSYEQYFGPGTRLTVT.

This clonotype was detected ten times or more. The CDR3 protein is CASSYPDSQETQYF. The CDR3, as DNA: TGTGCCAGCAGTTACCCGGACAGCCAAGAGACCCAGTACTTC. The chain is built from TRBV6-2 or TRBV6-3 and TRBJ2-5; a weak D match, TRBD1 (6 bases). Trimming stripped 2 bases from V and 1 base from J, with 8 bases between. CDR3 length equals 14 residues. In germline, CDR1 is MNHEY, CDR2 SVGEGT.